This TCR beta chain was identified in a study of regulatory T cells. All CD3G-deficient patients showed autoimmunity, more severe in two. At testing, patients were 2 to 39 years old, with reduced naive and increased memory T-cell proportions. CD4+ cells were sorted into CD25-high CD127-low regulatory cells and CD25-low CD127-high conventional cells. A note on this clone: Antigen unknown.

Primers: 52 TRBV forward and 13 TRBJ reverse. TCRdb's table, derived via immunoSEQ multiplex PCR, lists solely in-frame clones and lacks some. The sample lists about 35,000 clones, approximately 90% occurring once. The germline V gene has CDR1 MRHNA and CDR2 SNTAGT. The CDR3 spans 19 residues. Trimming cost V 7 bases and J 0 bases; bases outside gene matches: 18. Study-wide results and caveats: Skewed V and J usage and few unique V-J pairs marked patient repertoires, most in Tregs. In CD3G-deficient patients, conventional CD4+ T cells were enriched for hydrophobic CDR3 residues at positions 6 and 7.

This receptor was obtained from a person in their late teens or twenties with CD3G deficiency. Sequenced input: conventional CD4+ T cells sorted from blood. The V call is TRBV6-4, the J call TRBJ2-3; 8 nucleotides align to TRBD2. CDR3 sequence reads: CASNPATSANLISTDTQYF. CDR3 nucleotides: TGTGCCAGCAACCCAGCGACTAGCGCCAACCTCATTAGCACAGATACGCAGTATTTT.